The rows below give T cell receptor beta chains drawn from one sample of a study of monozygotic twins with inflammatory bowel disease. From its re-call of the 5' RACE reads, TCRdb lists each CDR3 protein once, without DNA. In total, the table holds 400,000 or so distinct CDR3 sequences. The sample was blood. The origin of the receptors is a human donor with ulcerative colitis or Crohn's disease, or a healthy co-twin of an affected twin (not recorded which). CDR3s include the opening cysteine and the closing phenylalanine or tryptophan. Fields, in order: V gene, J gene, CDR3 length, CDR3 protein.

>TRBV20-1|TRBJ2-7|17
CSASLAGASKGAYEQYF
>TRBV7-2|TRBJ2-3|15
CASRKGGTAKDTQYF
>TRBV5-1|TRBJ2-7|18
CASSLETGVLLKAYEQYF
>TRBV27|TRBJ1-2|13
CASRPGPAYGYTF
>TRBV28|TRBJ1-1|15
CASGLSLVGGIEAFF
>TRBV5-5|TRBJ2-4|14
CASSDTGTGNIQYF
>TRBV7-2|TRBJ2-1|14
CATTGRGDGGEQFF
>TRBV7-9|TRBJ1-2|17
CASSPVRQGASAYGYTF
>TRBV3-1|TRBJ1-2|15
CASSQGRDRSGGYTF
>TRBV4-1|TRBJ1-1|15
CASSQDSAEGTEAFF
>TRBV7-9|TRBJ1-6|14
CASSQGQGISPLHF
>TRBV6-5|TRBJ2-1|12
CASSFTLDEQFF
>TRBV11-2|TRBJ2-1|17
CASRITLLGGPGNEQFF
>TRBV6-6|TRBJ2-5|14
CASSYGGRTETQYF
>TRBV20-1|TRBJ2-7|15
CSARRRDRQSYEQYF
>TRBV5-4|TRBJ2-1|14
CASSLAGRRNEQFF
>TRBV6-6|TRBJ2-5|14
CASRGTGEQETQYF
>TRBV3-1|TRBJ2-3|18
CASSQDHPSGMASDTQYF
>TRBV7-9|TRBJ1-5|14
CASSLGGADQPQHF
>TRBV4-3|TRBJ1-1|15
CASSQDRRTNTEAFF
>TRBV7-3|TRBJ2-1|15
CASSLRASGGNEQFF
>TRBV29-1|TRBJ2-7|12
CSITGGHFEQYF
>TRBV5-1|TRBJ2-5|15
CASSLAGGAWETQYF
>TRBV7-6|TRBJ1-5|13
CASSQGDNQPQHF
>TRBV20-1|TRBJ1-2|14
CSARVEEVGYGYTF
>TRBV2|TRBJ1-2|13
CASSGDSFYGYTF
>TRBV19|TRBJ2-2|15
CASRWGESGTGELFF
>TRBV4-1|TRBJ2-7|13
CASSQVGDYEQYF
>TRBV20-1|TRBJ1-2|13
CSAQTGGRYGYTF
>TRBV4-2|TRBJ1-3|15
CASSQGPDSGNTIYF
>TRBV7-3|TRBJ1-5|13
CASSLTGGQPQHF
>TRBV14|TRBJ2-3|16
CASSQGRLAVRDTQYF
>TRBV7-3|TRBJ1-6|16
CASSLMARADNSPLHF
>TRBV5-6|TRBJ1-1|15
CASSSSPQGNTEAFF
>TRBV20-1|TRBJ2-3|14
CSASGGPSTDTQYF
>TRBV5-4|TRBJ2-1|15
CASSFMGLGPGEQFF
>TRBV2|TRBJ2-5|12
CATRRNSETQYF
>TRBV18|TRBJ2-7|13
CASSRDRSYEQYF